This T cell receptor (beta chain) was profiled in a study of beta chain features in type 1 diabetes (dated by TCRdb to the late 2010s). For context, the study as a whole: Mean age, gender distribution, total cell number and subset yield were not different between patients and healthy donors. In the study, recently diagnosed type 1 diabetes patients and matched healthy donors were compared on the TCRB repertoires of their sorted circulating CD4+ T cell subsets. Naive and central memory subsets were obtained from all 30 or so donors, but regulatory and stem cell-like memory subsets were isolated from only 8 patients and roughly eight healthy donors. A total of around 100 million sorted cells were examined across all samples, and RNA yield correlated strongly with the number of cells per subset. What the study reported, not specific to this receptor: The naive, central memory and regulatory TCRB repertoires appeared to resemble one another more closely among patients than among healthy donors. Type 1 diabetes patients showed a moderate but significant shortening of TCRB CDR3 length in all four CD4+ subsets. Patients with type 1 diabetes made fewer insertions and deleted more nucleotides at VDJ recombination sites, implying thymic rearrangement abnormalities. PCR might favor shorter templates, but patient and control samples were amplified and corrected together, so any skew would affect both groups equally. Because small numbers of individuals were included in the HLA sub-analyses, any influence of HLA type on TCRB rearrangement was left unresolved. Because cDNA was sequenced instead of genomic DNA, highly expressing activated cells could be over-represented, though the groups showed no difference in activation or CD3 levels.

On this clone itself: No cognate antigen has been identified for it. No much larger clone exists at a distance of one base, and base qualities are not known.

The entire isolated RNA was reverse transcribed using the High Capacity cDNA Reverse Transcription Kit, and thus expressed TCRB transcripts were sequenced. Deep immunoSEQ sequencing was performed on naive, central memory and regulatory T cell samples, with an average of around 3.4 million total reads per sample. Sorted cells were lysed in RLT buffer and RNA was extracted with DNase-treated RNeasy Micro or Mini kits, depending on cell number. Each cell subset was processed on its own to prevent cross-contamination, while patient and healthy donor samples were processed together. The immunoSEQ multiplex PCR was used to amplify TCRB sequences from cDNA, generating 87-bp fragments that spanned the CDR3 region. The amplicons were sequenced using the Illumina HiSeq platform. The original methods were these. PCR bias was computationally corrected using synthetic template baselines, reads within Hamming distance 2 were collapsed, and singletons that could not be merged were discarded. By aligning reads against IMGT, V, D and J genes, CDR3 length, and insertions or deletions at six rearrangement sites were assigned. Within each subset, clonotype counts were normalized to the number of sorted cells before true diversity and Gini coefficients were calculated with the tcR R package. The overlap coefficient, calculated on TCRB nucleotide sequences, was used to quantify repertoire sharing. TCRdb took this table from immuneACCESS and kept in-frame rearrangements with V and J called. Such tables lack part of the clones; where checked against another copy, unresolved V genes explain under half of the gap, and the rest is unexplained. V and J calls and clone size are those listed in that table; D and trimming were worked out from the DNA. Counted in this sample were 120,000 or so clones; 15% to 20% of them appeared once. The top ten clonotypes cover roughly 2.6% of the sample.

V lost 1 base and J lost 6 bases; the stretch between them is 4 bases long. The CDR3 sequence holds 12 residues, the cysteine and phenylalanine included. Only the CDR3 DNA stays, 36 bases, in frame from base 1. CDR1 SGHTA and CDR2 FQGNSA are derived from the germline V gene. Each donor gave one peripheral blood draw, roughly 0.12 L on average, collected into heparinised tubes. A BD FACSAria II and a panel including CD45RO, CCR7, CD25, CD127, CD95 and CD27 were used to sort naive, central memory, regulatory and stem cell-like memory CD4+ T cells. Every sorted population had a purity above 95%. PBMCs were isolated right away by Lymphoprep density gradient centrifugation and were stained directly, without culture. So that batch effects would be minimized, each experiment stained and sorted samples in pairs, pairing one healthy donor with one patient.

The sequenced sample was central memory CD4+ T cells from blood. The chain couples TRBV7-2 to TRBJ2-1, with the identity of the D gene unclear. The sequence was obtained from a man younger than 35 with type 1 diabetes. The DNA reads TGTGCCAGCAGCTTAGATGGCAATGAGCAGTTCTTC. It specifies CASSLDGNEQFF.